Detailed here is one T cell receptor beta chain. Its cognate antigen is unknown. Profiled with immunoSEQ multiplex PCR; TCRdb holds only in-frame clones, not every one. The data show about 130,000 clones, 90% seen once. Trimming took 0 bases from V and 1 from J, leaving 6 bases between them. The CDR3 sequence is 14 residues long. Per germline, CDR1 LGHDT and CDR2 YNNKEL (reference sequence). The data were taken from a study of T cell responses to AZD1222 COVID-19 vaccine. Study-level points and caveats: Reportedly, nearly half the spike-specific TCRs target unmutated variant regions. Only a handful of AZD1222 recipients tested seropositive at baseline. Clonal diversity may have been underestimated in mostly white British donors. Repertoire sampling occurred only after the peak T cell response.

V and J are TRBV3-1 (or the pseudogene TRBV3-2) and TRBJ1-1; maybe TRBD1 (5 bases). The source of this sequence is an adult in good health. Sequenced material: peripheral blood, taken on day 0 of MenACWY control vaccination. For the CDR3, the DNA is TGTGCCAGCAGCCAAGAGGGGGAGAACACTGAAGCTTTCTTT. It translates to CASSQEGENTEAFF.